Described below is a single T cell receptor (beta chain) sequence and its context. Its antigen is as yet unknown. This may be a read error: a much more frequent sequence differs by one nucleotide. A mixed TRB-A/B primer pool amplified rearranged TRB by multiplex touch-down PCR. TCRdb ran MiXCR on the multiplex PCR reads and lists one entry per CDR3 protein. Of about 2,500 distinct CDR3 sequences listed, about a quarter are singletons. This CDR3 has 14 amino acids. Trimming at V came to 6 bases and at J to 7 bases, leaving 9 bases not matched to a gene. Germline CDR1 is DFQATT and CDR2 is SNEGSKA (reference sequence). This specimen comes from a study of T cell repertoires in aging, cancer and after chemotherapy. Background on the study: Six age groups, ranging from 30 or younger to 70 or older, included the donors. The full dataset contained millions of TCR reads. General study results and limits: Immunological memory after chemotherapy cannot be judged from the repertoire data. Compared with age-matched healthy donors, untreated hematological or solid cancer patients showed higher blood TCR clonality.

Amplification of TCR beta used genomic DNA extracted from peripheral blood. The source of this sequence is a human donor in good health. Material: blood. The chain couples TRBV20-1 to TRBJ1-4, with 9 bases identical to TRBD1. As DNA, the CDR3 is TGCAGTGCGGGGAGGGGACAGGGTAGTGAAAAACTGTTTTTT. It codes for CSAGRGQGSEKLFF.